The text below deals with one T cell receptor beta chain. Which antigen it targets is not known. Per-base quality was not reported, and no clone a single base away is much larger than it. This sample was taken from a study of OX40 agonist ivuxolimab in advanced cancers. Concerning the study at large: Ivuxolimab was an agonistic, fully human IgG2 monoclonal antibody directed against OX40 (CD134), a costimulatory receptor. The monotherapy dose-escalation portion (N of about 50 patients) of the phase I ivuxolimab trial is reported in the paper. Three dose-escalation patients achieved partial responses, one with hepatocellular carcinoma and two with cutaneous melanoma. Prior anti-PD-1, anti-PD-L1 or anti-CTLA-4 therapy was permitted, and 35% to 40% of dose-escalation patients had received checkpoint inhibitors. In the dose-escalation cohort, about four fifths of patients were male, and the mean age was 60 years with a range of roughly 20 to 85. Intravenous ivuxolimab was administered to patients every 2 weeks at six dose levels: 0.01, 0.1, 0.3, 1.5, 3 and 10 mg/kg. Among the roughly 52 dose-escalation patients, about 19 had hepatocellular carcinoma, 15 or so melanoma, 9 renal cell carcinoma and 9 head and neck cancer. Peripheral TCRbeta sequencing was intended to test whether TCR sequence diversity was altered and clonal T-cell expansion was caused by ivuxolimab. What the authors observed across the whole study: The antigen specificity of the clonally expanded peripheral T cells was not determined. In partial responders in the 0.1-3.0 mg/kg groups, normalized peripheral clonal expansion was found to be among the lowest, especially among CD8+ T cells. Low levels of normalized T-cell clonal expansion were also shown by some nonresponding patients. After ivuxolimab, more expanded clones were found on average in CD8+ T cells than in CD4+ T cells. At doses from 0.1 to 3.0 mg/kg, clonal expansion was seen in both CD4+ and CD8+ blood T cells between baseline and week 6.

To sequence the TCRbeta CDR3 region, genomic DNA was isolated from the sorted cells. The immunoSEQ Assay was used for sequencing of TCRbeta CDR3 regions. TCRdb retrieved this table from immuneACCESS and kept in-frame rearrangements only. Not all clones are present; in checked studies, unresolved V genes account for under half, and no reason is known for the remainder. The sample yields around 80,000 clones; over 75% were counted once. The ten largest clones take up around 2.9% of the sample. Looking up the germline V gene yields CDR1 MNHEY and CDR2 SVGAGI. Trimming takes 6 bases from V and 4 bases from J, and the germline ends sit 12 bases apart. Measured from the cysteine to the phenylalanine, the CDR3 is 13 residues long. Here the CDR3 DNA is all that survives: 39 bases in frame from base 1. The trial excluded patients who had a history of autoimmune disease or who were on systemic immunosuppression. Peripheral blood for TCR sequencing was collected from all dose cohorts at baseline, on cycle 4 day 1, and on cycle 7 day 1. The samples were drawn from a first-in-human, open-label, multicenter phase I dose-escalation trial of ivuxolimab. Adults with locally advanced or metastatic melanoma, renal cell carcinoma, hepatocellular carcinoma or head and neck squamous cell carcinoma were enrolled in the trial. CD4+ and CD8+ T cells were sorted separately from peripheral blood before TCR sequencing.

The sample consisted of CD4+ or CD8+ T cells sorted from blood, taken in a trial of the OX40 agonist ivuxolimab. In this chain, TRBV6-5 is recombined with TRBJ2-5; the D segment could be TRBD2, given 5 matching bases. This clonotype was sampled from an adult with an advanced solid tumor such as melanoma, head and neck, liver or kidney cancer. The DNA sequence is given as TGTGCCAGCAGCCCCCGGGGAGCAGAGACCCAGTACTTC. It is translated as CASSPRGAETQYF.